This entry lists 24 T cell receptor beta chains sequenced from one sample in a study of T cells in Graves' hyperthyroidism and ophthalmopathy. RNA transcripts served as the template for amplifying TCR beta CDR3 regions. During a first-round RT-PCR of the TCR CDR3, the HTBI primer set was used. One entry per CDR3 protein, called by TCRdb with MiXCR from the multiplex PCR reads. The sample has around 280,000 distinct CDR3 sequences, around 13% seen once. The specimen sequenced was blood. These receptors originate from a woman in her forties with Graves' hyperthyroidism.

The chain is built from TRBV5-4 and TRBJ1-2, with 9 bases lining up with TRBD1. Germline CDR1 is SGHNT and CDR2 is YYREEE (reference sequence). After removal of 4 bases from V and 6 bases from J, the junction contained 4 bases not matched to a gene. The length of the CDR3 is 13 residues. The DNA of the CDR3 is TGTGCCAGCAGCACAGGGACAGGGAATGGCTACACCTTC. Translation: CASSTGTGNGYTF. The full variable domain, rest sourced from reference TRBV5-4 and TRBJ1-2, is ETGVTQSPTHLIKTRGQQVTLRCSSQSGHNTVSWYQQALGQGPQFIFQYYREEENGRGNFPPRFSGLQFPNYSSELNVNALELDDSALYLCASSTGTGNGYTFGSGTRLTVV.

This clonotype was detected many times. V and J are TRBV10-3 and TRBJ1-6; 7 nucleotides line up with TRBD1. The CDR3 has 19 residues. Trimming took 7 bases from V and 6 from J; bases not matched to a gene: 21. The V gene's germline CDR1 is ENHRY and CDR2 SYGVKD. CDR3 in amino acids: CAITEGAGCPLPGNSPLHF. The CDR3 DNA sequence: TGTGCCATCACCGAGGGGGCAGGGTGTCCCCTACCGGGTAATTCACCCCTCCACTTT.

This clonotype was counted at least ten times. CDR3 nucleotide sequence: TGCAGCGTTGGGGACGGAGAAGAGACCCAGTACTTC. Protein sequence: CSVGDGEETQYF. The chain uses TRBV29-1 and TRBJ2-5; the D call may be TRBD1 or TRBD2 (5 bases each). The V gene's germline CDR1 is SQVTM and CDR2 ANQGSEA. V lost 4 bases and J 3 bases, leaving 9 bases between the germline ends. The CDR3 contains 12 residues.

In this sample, this clonotype turned up a few times. This chain uses TRBV29-1 with TRBJ2-7; 7 bases agree with TRBD2. The germline V gene encodes CDR1 SQVTM and CDR2 ANQGSEA. Unmatched junction bases numbered 5, after V lost 3 bases and J lost 0 bases. The CDR3 length is 14 residues. CDR3: CSVDTGGFSYEQYF. The CDR3, as DNA: TGCAGCGTTGATACGGGAGGATTCTCCTACGAGCAGTACTTC.

This clonotype was observed a handful of times. The chain joins TRBV16 to TRBJ2-5, with D possibly TRBD1 on 6 matching bases. CDR3 length equals 17 residues. The V end lost 0 bases, the J end lost 3 bases, and 17 bases lay between the germline ends. Germline CDR1 KGHSY, CDR2 FQNENV. CDR3 residues: CASSQSIRGPRKETQYF. In nucleotides, the CDR3 is TGTGCCAGCAGCCAATCAATCAGGGGCCCCCGCAAAGAGACCCAGTACTTC.

This clonotype was counted many times. This chain links TRBV20-1 with TRBJ1-4, with D tentatively TRBD1 (5 bases). Per the germline V gene, CDR1 is DFQATT and CDR2 is SNEGSKA (reference sequence). The V end lost 4 bases, the J end lost 6 bases, and 12 bases lay between the germline ends. The CDR3 extends over 13 amino acids. The CDR3 loop is CSANKGKDEKLFF. For the CDR3, the DNA is TGCAGTGCTAACAAGGGGAAGGATGAAAAACTGTTTTTT.

V and J are TRBV9 and TRBJ1-1; the D is unclear. Germline loops: CDR1 SGDLS, CDR2 YYNGEE. The CDR3 spans 14 residues. V shed 0 bases and J shed 0 bases, with 6 bases lying between them. The CDR3 sequence: CASSVEGMNTEAFF. The CDR3 DNA reads as TGTGCCAGCAGCGTAGAGGGTATGAACACTGAAGCTTTCTTT.

This clonotype was counted many times. The chain is built from TRBV20-1 and TRBJ2-2; 7 bases are a match to TRBD2. The germline V gene has CDR1 DFQATT and CDR2 SNEGSKA (reference sequence). After removal of 2 bases from V and 5 bases from J, the junction contained 8 bases not matched to a gene. This CDR3 is built from 15 residues. CDR3 residues: CSARRRESVTGELFF. The CDR3 nucleotides are TGCAGTGCTAGACGGCGGGAGTCGGTTACCGGGGAGCTGTTTTTT.

The chain combines TRBV28 with TRBJ2-5, with 8 bases fitting TRBD1. The V segment lost 7 bases and the J segment 1 base; nucleotides outside the gene matches: 5. This CDR3 contains 14 residues. CDR1 MDHEN and CDR2 SYDVKM come from the germline V gene. DNA for the CDR3: TGTGCCAGCACCCAGGACAGGGCCCAAGAGACCCAGTACTTC. Protein: CASTQDRAQETQYF. Full variable domain (missing parts from reference TRBV28 and TRBJ2-5): DVKVTQSSRYLVKRTGEKVFLECVQDMDHENMFWYRQDPGLGLRLIYFSYDVKMKEKGDIPEGYSVSREKKERFSLILESASTNQTSMYLCASTQDRAQETQYFGPGTRLLVL.

This clonotype has a count of ten or more. The chain has TRBV6-1 and TRBJ1-1; possible D gene TRBD1, 6 bases. This CDR3 is 15 amino acids long. From germline, CDR1 is MNHNS and CDR2 SASEGT. V lost 11 bases, J lost 1 base, and 20 bases lay in between. DNA of the CDR3: TGTGCCGTCCGGGGGGCCCGGGAGGAGAACACTGAAGCTTTCTTT. Encoded protein: CAVRGAREENTEAFF.

This chain uses TRBV27 with TRBJ2-2; D is undetermined. The germline V and J ends were trimmed by 0 bases and 6 bases, with 5 bases remaining between them. Germline V gene lookup returns CDR1 MNHEY and CDR2 SMNVEV (reference sequence). The CDR3 sequence is 13 residues long. The CDR3 loop is CASSLSQAGELFF. The CDR3 DNA is TGTGCCAGCAGTTTATCGCAGGCCGGGGAGCTGTTTTTT.

At least ten counts were recorded for this clonotype. V gene TRBV6-5 combines with J gene TRBJ2-2; D remains unclear. Between the trimmed V and J ends, which lost 0 bases and 4 bases, there was a span of 12 bases. Germline CDR1 reads MNHEY; CDR2 reads SVGAGI. The CDR3 covers 16 residues. The CDR3 DNA reads TGTGCCAGCAGTTACTCCTCCGCTAGAGGCACCGGGGAGCTGTTTTTT. Its translation: CASSYSSARGTGELFF.

This clonotype was seen ten or more times. This chain connects TRBV6-6 to TRBJ2-7; D possibly corresponds to TRBD2 (5 bases). This CDR3 has 13 residues. Germline CDR1 MNHNY, CDR2 SVGAGI (reference sequence). With 0 bases removed from V and 3 bases from J, the gap between germline ends came to 6 bases. CDR3 coding DNA: TGTGCCAGCAGTTACTCTCGGGACTACGAGCAGTACTTC. It translates to CASSYSRDYEQYF.

V and J are TRBV7-3 and TRBJ2-1; 12 bases are a match to TRBD2. After removal of 3 bases from V and 10 bases from J, the junction contained 10 bases not matched to a gene. Germline CDR1 and CDR2: SGHTA and FQGTGA. This CDR3 region has 16 residues. The CDR3 spells CASSFGLAGISGEQFF. CDR3 nucleotide sequence: TGTGCCAGCAGCTTCGGACTAGCGGGAATCTCAGGCGAGCAGTTCTTC.

This clonotype was detected many times. The chain links TRBV11-1 to TRBJ2-1; no clear D. Germline V gene lookup returns CDR1 SGHAT and CDR2 FQDESV (reference sequence). V dropped 5 bases and J dropped 7 bases, with 21 bases sitting between them. This CDR3 comprises 16 residues. This CDR3 reads CASSPSVRSGSNEQFF. The CDR3 DNA follows: TGTGCCAGCAGCCCCTCGGTGCGGTCAGGTTCTAATGAGCAGTTCTTC. Variable domain in full (rest from reference TRBV11-1 and TRBJ2-1): EAEVAQSPRYKITEKSQAVAFWCDPISGHATLYWYRQILGQGPELLVQFQDESVVDDSQLPKDRFSAERLKGVDSTLKIQPAELGDSAMYLCASSPSVRSGSNEQFFGPGTRLTVL.

This clonotype has a count of ten or more. The V and J genes are TRBV28 and TRBJ2-5, with 13 bases identical to TRBD2. The CDR3 consists of 14 residues. The germline CDR1 and CDR2 sequences are MDHEN and SYDVKM. J was trimmed by 2 bases and V by 9 bases; bases with no gene match: 3. The DNA for the CDR3 is TGTGCCAGTAGGACTAGCGGGAGTCAAGAGACCCAGTACTTC. Translation gives CASRTSGSQETQYF. Together with reference TRBV28 and TRBJ2-5, the CDR3 gives the full variable domain: DVKVTQSSRYLVKRTGEKVFLECVQDMDHENMFWYRQDPGLGLRLIYFSYDVKMKEKGDIPEGYSVSREKKERFSLILESASTNQTSMYLCASRTSGSQETQYFGPGTRLLVL.

Ten or more counts support this clonotype. The chain joins TRBV24-1 to TRBJ2-7, with 12 bases matching TRBD2. This CDR3 is built from 14 residues. Per the germline V gene, CDR1 is KGHDR and CDR2 is SFDVKD. The V gene end was trimmed by 5 bases and the J gene end by 7 bases; junction bases not matched to a gene: 5. Here the CDR3 reads CATSVSTSGGEQYF. CDR3 bases: TGTGCCACCAGTGTTTCGACTAGCGGGGGTGAGCAGTACTTC.

This rearrangement joins TRBV5-4 to TRBJ2-7, with TRBD1 identical over 7 bases. Germline V gives CDR1 SGHNT, CDR2 YYREEE (reference sequence). This CDR3 has 14 residues. V shed 4 bases, J shed 4 bases, and the junction held 8 bases outside the gene matches. The DNA for the CDR3 is TGTGCCAGCAGCACCCAGGGACAGCGGTACGAGCAGTACTTC. Its protein product is CASSTQGQRYEQYF.

The table lists this clonotype with a few counts. A much larger clone differs from this one at a single base, so this may be a read error. This chain connects TRBV20-1 to TRBJ1-2; D call uncertain. Per the germline V gene, CDR1 is DFQATT and CDR2 is SNEGSKA (reference sequence). Trimming removed 1 base from V and 3 bases from J, with 9 bases in between. The CDR3 loop spans 13 amino acids. This CDR3 is CSARGGWDYGYTF. The CDR3 nucleotides read TGCAGTGCTAGAGGCGGGTGGGACTATGGCTACACCTTC.

This clonotype has ten or more counts. This rearrangement joins TRBV7-9 to TRBJ1-2, with TRBD1 identical over 8 bases. Trimming removed 3 bases from V and 6 bases from J; junction bases left unmatched: 15. This CDR3 is built from 17 residues. Germline lookup yields CDR1 SEHNR and CDR2 FQNEAQ (reference sequence). The CDR3: CASSFSPGQGASHGYTF. CDR3 in DNA: TGTGCCAGCAGCTTTTCCCCCGGTCAGGGGGCGTCTCATGGCTACACCTTC.

The V gene is TRBV20-1, the J gene TRBJ1-2; D may be TRBD1 (5 bases). CDR1 DFQATT and CDR2 SNEGSKA come from the germline V gene (reference sequence). The length of the CDR3 is 13 residues. Trimming shortened V by 0 bases and J by 2 bases, and 7 bases separated the two germline ends. The CDR3 loop is CSAREGDNYGYTF. The CDR3 DNA is TGCAGTGCTAGAGAGGGGGACAACTATGGCTACACCTTC.

This clonotype was counted ten times or more. The V and J genes are TRBV24-1 and TRBJ1-5; unclear D gene. Germline CDR1 is KGHDR and CDR2 is SFDVKD. The CDR3 runs 13 residues. The ends were cut back, 9 bases at V and 4 bases at J, with 12 bases in the middle. CDR3 sequence: CATGVGSNQPQHF. CDR3 DNA sequence: TGTGCCACCGGAGTAGGTTCTAATCAGCCCCAGCATTTT.

This clonotype was picked up many times. The chain couples TRBV5-6 to TRBJ1-2; 10 nucleotides line up with TRBD1. The V gene's germline CDR1 is SGHDT and CDR2 YYEEEE. The V segment lost 0 bases and the J segment 10 bases; nucleotides outside the gene matches: 3. CDR3 length equals 13 residues. CDR3 amino acids: CASSLGQGAVYTF. In DNA form, the CDR3 reads TGTGCCAGCAGCTTGGGACAGGGGGCTGTCTACACCTTC.

This clonotype was seen many times. The rearrangement links TRBV27 to TRBJ2-3; D is uncertain. Germline V CDR1 and CDR2: MNHEY, SMNVEV (reference sequence). V was trimmed by 2 bases and J by 0 bases, leaving 15 bases between them. This CDR3 contains 17 residues. The CDR3 DNA follows: TGTGCCAGCAGTTTAAGGGTGCGTGAATCTAGCACAGATACGCAGTATTTT. Translated: CASSLRVRESSTDTQYF.